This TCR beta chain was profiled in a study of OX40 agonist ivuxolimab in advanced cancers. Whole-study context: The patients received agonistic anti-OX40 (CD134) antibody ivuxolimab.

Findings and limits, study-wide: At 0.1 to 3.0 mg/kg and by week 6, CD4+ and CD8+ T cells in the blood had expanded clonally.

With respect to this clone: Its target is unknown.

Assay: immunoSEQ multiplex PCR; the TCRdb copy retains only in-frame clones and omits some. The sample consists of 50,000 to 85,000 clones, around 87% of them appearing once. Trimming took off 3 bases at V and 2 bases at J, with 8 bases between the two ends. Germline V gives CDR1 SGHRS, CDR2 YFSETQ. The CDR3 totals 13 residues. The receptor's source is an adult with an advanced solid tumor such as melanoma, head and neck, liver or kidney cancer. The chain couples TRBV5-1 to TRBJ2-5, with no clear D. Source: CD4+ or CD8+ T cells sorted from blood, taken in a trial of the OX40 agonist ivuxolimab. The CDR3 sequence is CASSWNIQETQYF. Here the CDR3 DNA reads TGCGCCAGCAGCTGGAACATACAAGAGACCCAGTACTTC. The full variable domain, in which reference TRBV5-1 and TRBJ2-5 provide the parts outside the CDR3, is KAGVTQTPRYLIKTRGQQVTLSCSPISGHRSVSWYQQTPGQGLQFLFEYFSETQRNKGNFPGRFSGRQFSNSRSEMNVSTLELGDSALYLCASSWNIQETQYFGPGTRLLVL.